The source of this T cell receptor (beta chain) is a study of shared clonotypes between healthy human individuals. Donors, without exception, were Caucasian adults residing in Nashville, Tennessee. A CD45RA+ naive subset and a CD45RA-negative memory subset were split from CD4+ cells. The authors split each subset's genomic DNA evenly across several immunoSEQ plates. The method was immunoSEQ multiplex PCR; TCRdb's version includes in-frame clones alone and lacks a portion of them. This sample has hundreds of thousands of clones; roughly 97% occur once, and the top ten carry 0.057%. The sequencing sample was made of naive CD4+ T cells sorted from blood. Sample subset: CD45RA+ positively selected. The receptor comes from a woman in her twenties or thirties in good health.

CDR3 sequence: CASSLSGLNIQYF. The CDR3 DNA follows: TGTGCCAGCAGTTTATCCGGGCTAAACATTCAGTACTTC. V and J are TRBV28 and TRBJ2-4; D is unresolved. The V end lost 1 base, the J end lost 6 bases, and 7 bases lay between the germline ends. This CDR3 is 13 amino acids long. Looked up from germline, CDR1 is MDHEN and CDR2 is SYDVKM.